Below, 3 T cell receptor beta chains from the same sample are listed, as sequenced in a study of T cell repertoires in cytomegalovirus infection. Antigen specificity for these receptors is unknown. TCRdb passed the reads through MiXCR, listing each CDR3 protein once. The sample records some 800,000 distinct CDR3 sequences, about 27% being singletons. The sample in question was cultured CD8+ T cells from PBMCs, obtained from culture after CMV antigen stimulation. These receptors all come from a human donor in good health (CMV status not recorded). Some clones in this sample may be carry-over from other donors' samples.

This clonotype was counted ten times or more. V gene TRBV7-9 combines with J gene TRBJ2-5, with 9 bases that match TRBD1. This CDR3 is 14 amino acids long. CDR1 is SEHNR and CDR2 is FQNEAQ in the germline V gene (reference sequence). V dropped 5 bases and J dropped 5; count of bases not matched to a gene: 6. The CDR3 loop reads CASSPRDRDETQYF. The DNA of the CDR3 is TGTGCCAGCAGCCCCAGGGACAGGGACGAGACCCAGTACTTC.

This clonotype has just a few counts. This sequence joins TRBV6-1 and TRBJ2-1; 13 positions match TRBD2. The V gene end was trimmed by 6 bases and the J gene end by 4 bases; junction bases not matched to a gene: 6. CDR1 MNHNS and CDR2 SASEGT come from the germline V gene. The CDR3 covers 16 residues. The CDR3 spells CASSAPGLAGYNEQFF. The CDR3 bases are TGTGCCAGCAGCGCTCCGGGACTAGCGGGGTACAATGAGCAGTTCTTC.

V is TRBV20-1 and J is TRBJ2-3, with 12 bases matching TRBD2. This CDR3 has 16 amino acids. Trimming cost V 6 bases and J 4 bases; bases outside gene matches: 11. Germline-derived CDR1 and CDR2 are DFQATT and SNEGSKA (reference sequence). The DNA for the CDR3 is TGCAGTGCCACGACTGGACTAGCGGGGATATCAGATACGCAGTATTTT. The encoded protein is CSATTGLAGISDTQYF.